Listed below are T cell receptor beta chains from one sample, sequenced in a study of shared clonotypes between healthy human individuals. The table came from immunoSEQ multiplex PCR; TCRdb's copy has only in-frame clones and leaves some out. Of roughly 2 million clones in the sample, over 85% are singletons; the top ten hold about 1.1%. Material: naive CD8+ T cells sorted from blood. All receptors come from a man aged 18 to 29 in good health. CDR3s include the opening cysteine and the closing phenylalanine or tryptophan. Fields, in order: V gene, CDR3 protein.

TRBV2 | CASSYRVDEQFF
TRBV5-8 | CASSLDHGIPKSNYGYTF
TRBV11-2 | CASSYWSGGSYNEQFF
TRBV13 | CASSSGTQQFF
TRBV13 | CASSFRALRYEQYF
TRBV5-4 | CASSDPYEQYF
TRBV30 | CAWSTGVDEQYF
TRBV2 | CASSLGTSGVYNEQFF
TRBV30 | CAGRGLAGSYNEQFF
TRBV6-6 | CASSLTEEAFF
TRBV21-1 | CASSKKKEQGPIF
TRBV27 | CASTPVFSTDTQYF
TRBV10-2 | CASSEPGLAYEQYF
TRBV6-5 | CASSYGADGHYGYTF
TRBV5-4 | CASSPQGEETQYF
TRBV6-1 | CASSETGLGIYEQYF
TRBV13 | CASRATSGPPGEQYF
TRBV7-9 | CASSLVLENTGELFF
TRBV6-5 | CASRYSTGELFF
TRBV30 | CAWQGPGVEKLFF
TRBV9 | CASSGAGGYSTDTQYF
TRBV6-5 | CASSYSGQGAYEQYF
TRBV13 | CASSLVAAGAPDTQYF
TRBV19 | CASSMVGVIGELFF
TRBV12-5 | CASGLVGGSSYEQYF
TRBV27 | CASSPSGGNQPQHF
TRBV2 | CASSVSGTSYEQYF
TRBV2 | CASSEEVAGYNSPLHF